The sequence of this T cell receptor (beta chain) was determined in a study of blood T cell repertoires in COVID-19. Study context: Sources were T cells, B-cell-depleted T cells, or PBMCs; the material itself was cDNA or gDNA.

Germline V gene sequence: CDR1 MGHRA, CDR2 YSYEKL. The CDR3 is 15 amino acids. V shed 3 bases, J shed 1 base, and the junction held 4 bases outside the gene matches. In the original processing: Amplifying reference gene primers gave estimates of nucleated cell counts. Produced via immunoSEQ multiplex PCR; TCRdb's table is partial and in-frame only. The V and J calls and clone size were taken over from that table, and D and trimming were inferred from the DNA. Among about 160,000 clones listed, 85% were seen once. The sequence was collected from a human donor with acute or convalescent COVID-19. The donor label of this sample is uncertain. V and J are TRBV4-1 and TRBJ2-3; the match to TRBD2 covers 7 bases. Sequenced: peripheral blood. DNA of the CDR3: TGCGCCAGCAGCCACGGACTAGTCCGCACAGATACGCAGTATTTT. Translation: CASSHGLVRTDTQYF.